These 26 T cell receptor beta chains were all obtained from the same sample, sequenced in a study of vaccination and CD4 T cells after COVID-19. Each CDR3 protein gets one entry after TCRdb re-called the PCR reads with MiXCR. The sample yields approximately 30,000 distinct CDR3 sequences, under 65% seen once. Time point described: late sampling 161 to 241 days after vaccination in three convalescent patients. Sequencing was performed on CD4+ T cells from blood, taken about 7 months after SARS-CoV-2 vaccination. Source of these receptors: a human donor who had recovered from COVID-19.

This chain links TRBV20-1 with TRBJ1-1, with unresolved D. The V end was cut by 6 bases, the J end by 7 bases, with 15 bases between. This CDR3 has 12 residues. Germline CDR1 DFQATT, CDR2 SNEGSKA (reference sequence). The DNA for the CDR3 is TGCAGTGCCACCCCTCCTCGGAATGAAGCTTTCTTT. This gives the protein CSATPPRNEAFF.

The chain joins TRBV20-1 to TRBJ2-7; tentative D call: TRBD1 (6 bases). V dropped 3 bases and J dropped 6 bases, with 21 bases sitting between them. The CDR3 contains 15 residues. Germline values: CDR1 DFQATT, CDR2 SNEGSKA (reference sequence). In DNA form, the CDR3 reads TGCAGTGCTAGCGGGGCTGGGGGCCAGCGCATCGAGCAGTACTTC. Amino acid sequence: CSASGAGGQRIEQYF.

This clonotype has a handful of counts. The rearrangement joins TRBV20-1 to TRBJ1-2; D uncertain. CDR1 and CDR2 from the germline V gene are DFQATT and SNEGSKA (reference sequence). Trimming removed 6 bases from V and 6 bases from J, with 20 bases in between. This CDR3 has 14 residues. The CDR3 region is CSAWWGRQVHGYTF. As DNA, the CDR3 is TGCAGTGCGTGGTGGGGTAGGCAGGTCCATGGCTACACCTTC.

V gene TRBV27 combines with J gene TRBJ2-7, with 7 bases lining up with TRBD2. The CDR3 extends over 14 amino acids. CDR1 is MNHEY and CDR2 is SMNVEV in the germline V gene (reference sequence). After removal of 6 bases from V and 1 base from J, the junction contained 6 bases not matched to a gene. The CDR3 coding sequence is TGTGCCAGCAGACGGGACTACTTATCCTACGAGCAGTACTTC. Its protein is CASRRDYLSYEQYF.

This sequence joins TRBV7-6 and TRBJ2-1; TRBD1 agrees at 7 bases. V shed 1 base and J 2 bases; nucleotides not matched to a gene: 2. The CDR3 sequence is 15 residues long. Germline V CDR1 and CDR2: SGHVS, FNYEAQ. The CDR3 sequence is CASSLVGTAYNEQFF. CDR3 bases: TGTGCCAGCAGCTTAGTGGGGACAGCCTACAATGAGCAGTTCTTC.

The chain combines TRBV28 with TRBJ2-3, with TRBD2 identical over 7 bases. In germline, CDR1 is MDHEN, CDR2 SYDVKM. Trimming cost V 2 bases and J 5 bases; bases outside gene matches: 7. This CDR3 comprises 15 residues. In DNA, the CDR3 is TGTGCCAGCAGTTTAGGGGGACTAACTGGAGATACGCAGTATTTT. Translating gives CASSLGGLTGDTQYF.

The V and J genes are TRBV20-1 and TRBJ2-1, with D unresolved. Germline CDR1 DFQATT, CDR2 SNEGSKA (reference sequence). The CDR3 is 13 residues long. V dropped 2 bases and J dropped 4 bases, with 9 bases sitting between them. In nucleotides, the CDR3 is TGCAGTGCTAGACCATGGTCGTACAATGAGCAGTTCTTC. Translating gives CSARPWSYNEQFF.

In this sample, this clonotype turned up a few times. V usage is TRBV10-1 and J usage is TRBJ2-7; 7 nucleotides line up with TRBD1. Germline values: CDR1 WNHNN, CDR2 SYGVQD (reference sequence). V trimming: 4 bases; J trimming: 2 bases; junction bases outside the gene matches: 8. The length of the CDR3 is 15 residues. CDR3 nucleotide sequence: TGCGCCAGCAGTGGACAGGGTATAGGTCCCTACGAGCAGTACTTC. This codes for CASSGQGIGPYEQYF.

The V call is TRBV11-2, the J call TRBJ2-7; TRBD2 matches 7 bases. The V gene end was trimmed by 3 bases and the J gene end by 0 bases; junction bases not matched to a gene: 2. This CDR3 contains 14 residues. Germline V gene lookup returns CDR1 SGHAT and CDR2 FQNNGV. The CDR3 DNA reads TGTGCCAGCAGCTTGCGGACTAGCTCCTACGAGCAGTACTTC. Translation gives CASSLRTSSYEQYF.

This clonotype showed up just a few times. The chain carries TRBV7-9 and TRBJ2-5; D is possibly TRBD1 (6 bases). The CDR3 covers 13 residues. Between the trimmed V and J ends, which lost 2 bases and 5 bases, there was a span of 9 bases. Germline V gene lookup returns CDR1 SEHNR and CDR2 FQNEAQ (reference sequence). CDR3 coding DNA: TGTGCCAGCAGCTTATGGGGGCCGGAGACCCAGTACTTC. Amino acids: CASSLWGPETQYF.

The chain's CDR3 is CASRGVKGRQGSFEQFF. CDR3 in DNA: TGTGCCAGCCGCGGGGTAAAAGGAAGACAGGGATCGTTTGAGCAGTTCTTC. The gene calls are TRBV7-9 and TRBJ2-1; tentatively, D is TRBD1 (7 bases). This CDR3 contains 17 residues. V was shortened by 8 bases and J by 9 bases, with 29 bases between the two germline ends. Germline values: CDR1 SEHNR, CDR2 FQNEAQ (reference sequence).

The CDR3 region has the DNA TGTGCCAGCAGTTTACTCAGGGGGAACACTGAAGCTTTCTTT. This codes for CASSLLRGNTEAFF. The genes are TRBV6-2 or TRBV6-3 and TRBJ1-1; possibly TRBD1 for D (6 bases). The CDR3 sequence is 14 residues long. The V end lost 4 bases, the J end lost 1 base, and 10 bases lay between the germline ends. CDR1 is MNHEY and CDR2 is SVGEGT in the germline V gene.

This clonotype was seen only a few times. This rearrangement joins TRBV20-1 to TRBJ2-3; 11 bases are a match to TRBD2. This CDR3 has 15 amino acids. Losses at the gene ends were 0 bases for V and 5 bases for J; bases not matched to a gene: 4. The V gene's germline CDR1 is DFQATT and CDR2 SNEGSKA (reference sequence). Here the CDR3 DNA reads TGCAGTGCTAGAGATGGGACTAGCGGTGGAGATACGCAGTATTTT. Its translation is CSARDGTSGGDTQYF.

The genes are TRBV4-2 and TRBJ2-7, with D possibly TRBD1 on 7 matching bases. The ends were cut back, 2 bases at V and 2 bases at J, with 10 bases in the middle. Germline-derived CDR1 and CDR2 are LGHNA and YNFKEQ. The CDR3 loop spans 14 amino acids. The chain's CDR3 is CASSQSGGTYEQYF. The CDR3 coding sequence is TGTGCCAGCAGCCAATCAGGGGGGACCTACGAGCAGTACTTC.

This clonotype appeared a single time. The chain recombines TRBV5-5 with TRBJ2-1, with unresolved D. The CDR3 covers 11 residues. Germline CDR1 is SGHKS and CDR2 is YYEKEE (reference sequence). V shed 3 bases and J shed 10 bases, with 8 bases lying between them. The CDR3 DNA reads TGTGCCAGCAGCTCCTACGGCGAGCAGTTCTTC. Protein sequence: CASSSYGEQFF.

The genes are TRBV7-2 and TRBJ2-5, with 11 bases identical to TRBD1. Germline V gene data show CDR1 as SGHTA and CDR2 as FQGNSA. There are 14 residues in the CDR3. Losses at the gene ends were 9 bases for V and 1 base for J; bases not matched to a gene: 4. CDR3: CASSGTGGQETQYF. The CDR3 coding sequence is TGTGCCAGTTCCGGGACAGGGGGCCAAGAGACCCAGTACTTC.

This clonotype was found a few times. The V gene is TRBV19, the J gene TRBJ2-1; D remains ambiguous. This CDR3 is built from 13 residues. Trimming stripped 2 bases from V and 6 bases from J, with 8 bases between. Germline V gene lookup returns CDR1 LNHDA and CDR2 SQIVND (reference sequence). The CDR3 nucleotides are TGTGCCAGTAGTATAAGTCCCCCCAATGAGCAGTTCTTC. It translates to CASSISPPNEQFF.

This sequence joins TRBV27 and TRBJ1-1; D possibly corresponds to TRBD1 (6 bases). CDR1 and CDR2 (germline): MNHEY, SMNVEV (reference sequence). Trimming stripped 5 bases from V and 5 bases from J, with 12 bases between. This CDR3 spans 13 amino acids. The chain's CDR3 is CASSHRVRTEAFF. The DNA of the CDR3 is TGTGCCAGCAGTCACAGGGTCCGAACTGAAGCTTTCTTT.

This clonotype has only one observation. This sequence joins TRBV10-3 and TRBJ2-3; D might be TRBD1 or TRBD2, each matching 5 bases. CDR1 and CDR2 from the germline V gene are ENHRY and SYGVKD. There are 12 residues in the CDR3. The V end lost 8 bases, the J end lost 2 bases, and 8 bases lay between the germline ends. The chain's CDR3 is CAIRDLTDTQYF. CDR3 sequence (DNA): TGTGCCATCCGGGACCTCACAGATACGCAGTATTTT.

The chain joins TRBV10-3 to TRBJ1-2, with 8 bases aligning to TRBD1. Germline trimming cut 5 bases from V and 3 bases from J; bases unmatched to any gene: 8. The CDR3 is 15 amino acids. Germline V lookup: CDR1 ENHRY, CDR2 SYGVKD. The CDR3 reads CAISPRTGWYYGYTF. In nucleotides, the CDR3 is TGTGCCATCAGTCCTCGGACAGGGTGGTACTATGGCTACACCTTC.

V gene TRBV28 combines with J gene TRBJ1-2, with D possibly being TRBD1 (5 bases). Trimming removed 2 bases at V and 4 bases at J, with 11 bases between. The CDR3 has 14 amino acids. Germline-derived CDR1 and CDR2 are MDHEN and SYDVKM. CDR3 nucleotide sequence: TGTGCCAGCAGTTTAGGGCAGGGCCCCTATGGCTACACCTTC. Encoded protein: CASSLGQGPYGYTF.

V gene TRBV7-3 combines with J gene TRBJ2-2, with unresolved D. There are 14 residues in the CDR3. Deletions cut 3 bases from V and 3 bases from J, with 8 bases between. Germline V lookup: CDR1 SGHTA, CDR2 FQGTGA. For the CDR3, the DNA is TGTGCCAGCAGCTTGAGAGGAGACACCGGGGAGCTGTTTTTT. It codes for CASSLRGDTGELFF.

The rearrangement joins TRBV2 to TRBJ2-3; 8 nucleotides match TRBD2. The CDR3 spans 15 residues. The germline gives CDR1 SNHLY, CDR2 FYNNEI. With 9 bases clipped from V and 3 bases from J, the junction kept 11 bases outside the gene matches. Written as DNA, the CDR3 is TGTGCCAGGCGGGGGACGGGAGGGCCTACAGATACGCAGTATTTT. Its translation is CARRGTGGPTDTQYF. Full variable domain (rest looked up from reference TRBV2 and TRBJ2-3): EPEVTQTPSHQVTQMGQEVILRCVPISNHLYFYWYRQILGQKVEFLVSFYNNEISEKSEIFDDQFSVERPDGSNFTLKIRSTKLEDSAMYFCARRGTGGPTDTQYFGPGTRLTVL.

This clonotype was detected a few times. The chain combines TRBV27 with TRBJ2-3; 14 bases map to TRBD2. CDR3 length equals 17 residues. Germline CDR1 reads MNHEY; CDR2 reads SMNVEV (reference sequence). After removal of 2 bases from V and 3 bases from J, the junction contained 4 bases not matched to a gene. As DNA, the CDR3 is TGTGCCAGCAGTTTAGCGACTAGCGGGAGGGAGACAGATACGCAGTATTTT. Its protein product is CASSLATSGRETDTQYF.

This clonotype appeared a few times. The rearrangement joins TRBV28 to TRBJ2-7; 12 nucleotides match TRBD2. Germline V gives CDR1 MDHEN, CDR2 SYDVKM. The CDR3 has 15 amino acids. V shed 3 bases, J shed 9 bases, and the junction held 9 bases outside the gene matches. The CDR3, as DNA: TGTGCCAGCAGTTTTGGGCTAGCGGGAGGGGGAGGGCAGTACTTC. The encoded protein is CASSFGLAGGGGQYF. The whole variable domain, filled in from reference TRBV28 and TRBJ2-7, reads DVKVTQSSRYLVKRTGEKVFLECVQDMDHENMFWYRQDPGLGLRLIYFSYDVKMKEKGDIPEGYSVSREKKERFSLILESASTNQTSMYLCASSFGLAGGGGQYFGPGTRLTVT.

This clonotype has just a few counts. V is TRBV7-8 and J is TRBJ2-5; D remains ambiguous. The V gene's germline CDR1 is SGHVS and CDR2 FQNEAQ. The CDR3 length is 16 residues. V lost 5 bases and J lost 5, with 21 bases in between. The CDR3: CASSLLTGPRRETQYF. The CDR3 DNA is TGTGCCAGCAGCCTTCTTACCGGGCCCCGGCGGGAGACCCAGTACTTC.